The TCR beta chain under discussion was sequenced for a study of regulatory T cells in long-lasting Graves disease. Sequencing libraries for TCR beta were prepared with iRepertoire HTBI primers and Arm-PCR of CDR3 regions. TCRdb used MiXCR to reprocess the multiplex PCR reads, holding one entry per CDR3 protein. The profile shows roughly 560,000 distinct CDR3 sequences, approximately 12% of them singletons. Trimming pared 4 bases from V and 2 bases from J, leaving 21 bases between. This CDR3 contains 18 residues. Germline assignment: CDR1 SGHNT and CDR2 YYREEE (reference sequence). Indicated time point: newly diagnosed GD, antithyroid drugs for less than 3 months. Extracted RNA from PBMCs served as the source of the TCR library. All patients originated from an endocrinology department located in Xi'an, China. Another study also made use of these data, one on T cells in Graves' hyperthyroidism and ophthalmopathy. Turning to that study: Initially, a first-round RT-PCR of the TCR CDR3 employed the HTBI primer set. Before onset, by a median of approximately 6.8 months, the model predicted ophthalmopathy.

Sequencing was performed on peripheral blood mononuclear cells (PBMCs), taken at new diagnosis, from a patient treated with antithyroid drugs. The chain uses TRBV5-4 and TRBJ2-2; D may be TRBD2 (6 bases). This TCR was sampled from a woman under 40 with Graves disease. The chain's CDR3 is CASSLASAGLPNTGELFF. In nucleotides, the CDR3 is TGTGCCAGCAGCCTTGCGTCCGCGGGACTCCCTAACACCGGGGAGCTGTTTTTT. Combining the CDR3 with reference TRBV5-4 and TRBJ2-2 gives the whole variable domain ETGVTQSPTHLIKTRGQQVTLRCSSQSGHNTVSWYQQALGQGPQFIFQYYREEENGRGNFPPRFSGLQFPNYSSELNVNALELDDSALYLCASSLASAGLPNTGELFFGEGSRLTVL.